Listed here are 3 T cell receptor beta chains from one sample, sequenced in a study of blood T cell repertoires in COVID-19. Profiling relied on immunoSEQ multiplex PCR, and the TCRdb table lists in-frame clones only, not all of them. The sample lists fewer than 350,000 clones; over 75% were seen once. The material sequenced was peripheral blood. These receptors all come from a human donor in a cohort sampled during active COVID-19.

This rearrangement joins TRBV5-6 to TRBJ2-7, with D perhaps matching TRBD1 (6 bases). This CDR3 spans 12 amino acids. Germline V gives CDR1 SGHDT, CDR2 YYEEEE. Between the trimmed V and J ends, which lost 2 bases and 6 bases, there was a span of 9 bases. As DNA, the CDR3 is TGTGCCAGCAGCTTCACACAGGGCGAGCAGTACTTC. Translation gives CASSFTQGEQYF.

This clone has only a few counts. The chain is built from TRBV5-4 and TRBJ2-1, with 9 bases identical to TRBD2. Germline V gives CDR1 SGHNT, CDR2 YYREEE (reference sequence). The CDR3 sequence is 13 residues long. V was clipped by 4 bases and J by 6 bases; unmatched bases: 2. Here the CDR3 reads CASSPRGGNEQFF. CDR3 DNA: TGTGCCAGCAGCCCGCGGGGGGGCAATGAGCAGTTCTTC.

The CDR3 loop is CASSFFGSYNEQFF. The CDR3 nucleotides are TGCGCCAGCAGCTTTTTTGGGAGCTACAATGAGCAGTTCTTC. The chain employs TRBV5-1 and TRBJ2-1, with D possibly TRBD2 on 5 matching bases. Per the germline V gene, CDR1 is SGHRS and CDR2 is YFSETQ. CDR3 length equals 14 residues. V was clipped by 2 bases and J by 3 bases, with 9 bases between them. Full variable domain (outside the CDR3, taken from reference TRBV5-1 and TRBJ2-1): KAGVTQTPRYLIKTRGQQVTLSCSPISGHRSVSWYQQTPGQGLQFLFEYFSETQRNKGNFPGRFSGRQFSNSRSEMNVSTLELGDSALYLCASSFFGSYNEQFFGPGTRLTVL.